The clone carrying this T cell receptor beta chain came up many times. Antigen specificity is unknown. The sample is drawn from a study of regulatory T cells in long-lasting Graves disease. Findings of the study overall: Few sampled subjects may have lowered accuracy. Persistent disease was characterized by preferential usage of TRBV28, TRBJ1-2 and TRBJ2-5.

Time point denoted: persistent/refractory GD, antithyroid drugs over 5 years with positive TRAb. The TCR library was prepared using RNA isolated from PBMCs. Investigators prepared the TCR beta libraries by applying iRepertoire HTBI primers and Arm-PCR of CDR3 regions. TCRdb fed the multiplex PCR reads into MiXCR, producing one record per CDR3 protein. The table lists about 470,000 distinct CDR3 sequences, roughly 21% of them singletons. In germline, CDR1 is SGHTA, CDR2 FQGNSA. CDR3 length: 14 residues. The germline V and J ends were trimmed by 4 bases and 4 bases, with 13 bases remaining between them.

This chain uses TRBV7-2 with TRBJ1-1, with unresolved D. The source of this sequence is a female donor with Graves disease. The input for sequencing was peripheral blood mononuclear cells (PBMCs), taken when the disease was refractory, from a patient treated with antithyroid drugs. The CDR3 spells CASSSPEKFTEAFF. Written as DNA, the CDR3 is TGTGCCAGCAGCTCTCCCGAAAAGTTCACTGAAGCTTTCTTT.